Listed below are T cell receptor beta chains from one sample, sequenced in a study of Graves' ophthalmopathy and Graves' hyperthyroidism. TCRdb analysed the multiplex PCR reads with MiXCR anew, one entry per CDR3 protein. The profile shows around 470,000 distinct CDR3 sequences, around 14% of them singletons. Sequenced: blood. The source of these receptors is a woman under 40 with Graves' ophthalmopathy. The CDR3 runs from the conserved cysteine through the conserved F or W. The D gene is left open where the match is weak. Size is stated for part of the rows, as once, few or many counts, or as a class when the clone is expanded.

CDR3 DNA: TGCAGTGCTAGAGATACCGGACGGGCCACCGGGGAGCTGTTTTTT; CDR3 protein: CSARDTGRATGELFF; D gene: NA; V gene: TRBV20-1; J gene: TRBJ2-2; clone size: many
CDR3 DNA: TGTGCCAGCAGTTTACGACTAGCGGGAGTGGAGACCCAGTACTTC; CDR3 protein: CASSLRLAGVETQYF; D gene: TRBD2; V gene: TRBV28; J gene: TRBJ2-5; clone size: many
CDR3 DNA: TGTGCCAGCGGGGGACAGCCAAACATTCAGTACTTC; CDR3 protein: CASGGQPNIQYF; D gene: NA; V gene: TRBV19; J gene: TRBJ2-4; clone size: NA
CDR3 DNA: TGTGCCAGCAGCCCACGACACGGAGCTAACTATGGCTACACCTTC; CDR3 protein: CASSPRHGANYGYTF; D gene: NA; V gene: TRBV7-3; J gene: TRBJ1-2; clone size: many
CDR3 DNA: TGTGCCAGCAGCTTAAGTCAGAAAAATCAGCCCCAGCATTTT; CDR3 protein: CASSLSQKNQPQHF; D gene: NA; V gene: TRBV7-9; J gene: TRBJ1-5; clone size: few
CDR3 DNA: TGTGCCAGCAGTTTAAGGACCGGGACAGCGCACTATGGCTACACCTTC; CDR3 protein: CASSLRTGTAHYGYTF; D gene: TRBD1; V gene: TRBV27; J gene: TRBJ1-2; clone size: many
CDR3 DNA: TGTGCCAGCAGCTTTGACAGACAGTATGGCTACACCTTC; CDR3 protein: CASSFDRQYGYTF; D gene: NA; V gene: TRBV11-2; J gene: TRBJ1-2; clone size: many
CDR3 DNA: TGTGCCAGCAGTCCTCGGACAGGGCTACGGGTCAACACTGAAGCTTTCTTT; CDR3 protein: CASSPRTGLRVNTEAFF; D gene: TRBD1; V gene: TRBV6-4; J gene: TRBJ1-1; clone size: many
CDR3 DNA: TGTGCCAGCAGTTTTGGGACCTTAGCCAAAAACATTCAGTACTTC; CDR3 protein: CASSFGTLAKNIQYF; D gene: NA; V gene: TRBV12-3/TRBV12-4; J gene: TRBJ2-4; clone size: many
CDR3 DNA: TGCAGTGCTATATCCGGAAGCAATCAGCCCCAGCATTTT; CDR3 protein: CSAISGSNQPQHF; D gene: NA; V gene: TRBV20-1; J gene: TRBJ1-5; clone size: many
CDR3 DNA: TGCAGCGTGGCCCTCCAGGCTAACACTGAAGCTTTCTTT; CDR3 protein: CSVALQANTEAFF; D gene: NA; V gene: TRBV29-1; J gene: TRBJ1-1; clone size: many
CDR3 DNA: TGTGCCAGCAGACAAAACAGGGGCGGAGTTGGCGGCTACACCTTC; CDR3 protein: CASRQNRGGVGGYTF; D gene: TRBD1; V gene: TRBV6-1; J gene: TRBJ1-2; clone size: NA
CDR3 DNA: TGTGCCAGCAGTTTCTCCTCAGGGAGTAGCAATCAGCCCCAGCATTTT; CDR3 protein: CASSFSSGSSNQPQHF; D gene: NA; V gene: TRBV12-3/TRBV12-4; J gene: TRBJ1-5; clone size: many
CDR3 DNA: TGTGCCACACCGGACAGGCTCTATGGCTACACCTTC; CDR3 protein: CATPDRLYGYTF; D gene: TRBD1; V gene: TRBV6-1; J gene: TRBJ1-2; clone size: many
CDR3 DNA: TGTGCCAGCAGAGGACTAGCGGCTGGCGAGCAGTACTTC; CDR3 protein: CASRGLAAGEQYF; D gene: TRBD2; V gene: TRBV6-2/TRBV6-3; J gene: TRBJ2-7; clone size: many
CDR3 DNA: TGTGCCAGCAGTCAGGACAGAACGGGTGGCTACGCCTTC; CDR3 protein: CASSQDRTGGYAF; D gene: NA; V gene: TRBV12-3/TRBV12-4; J gene: TRBJ1-2; clone size: NA
CDR3 DNA: TGTGCCAGCAGTGCGTTGAGGCTAGCGGTGGGGGAGACCCAGTACTTC; CDR3 protein: CASSALRLAVGETQYF; D gene: TRBD2; V gene: TRBV6-1; J gene: TRBJ2-5; clone size: many
CDR3 DNA: TGTGCCAGCAGTTACAATCGGGACTCCTACGAGCAGTACTTC; CDR3 protein: CASSYNRDSYEQYF; D gene: NA; V gene: TRBV6-5; J gene: TRBJ2-7; clone size: many
CDR3 DNA: TGTGCCAGCAGCGCTGGAGTTAGGGGGGAGCCTTACGAGCAGTACTTC; CDR3 protein: CASSAGVRGEPYEQYF; D gene: NA; V gene: TRBV9; J gene: TRBJ2-7; clone size: many
CDR3 DNA: TGCGCCAGCAGTGAGTCCCGACAGATAACCGGGGAGCTGTTTTTT; CDR3 protein: CASSESRQITGELFF; D gene: NA; V gene: TRBV10-2; J gene: TRBJ2-2; clone size: few
CDR3 DNA: TGTGCCAGCAGCTTAGTTCGCGGGGGGGCCTCAGAGACCCAGTACTTC; CDR3 protein: CASSLVRGGASETQYF; D gene: TRBD2; V gene: TRBV7-9; J gene: TRBJ2-5; clone size: NA
CDR3 DNA: TGTGCCAGCACCGAAGTCCAGGGGACTGGGGCCAACGTCCTGACTTTC; CDR3 protein: CASTEVQGTGANVLTF; D gene: NA; V gene: TRBV28; J gene: TRBJ2-6; clone size: NA
CDR3 DNA: TGTGCCAGCAGTTTAGGCAGAGCCTACAATCAGCCCCAGCATTTT; CDR3 protein: CASSLGRAYNQPQHF; D gene: NA; V gene: TRBV12-3/TRBV12-4; J gene: TRBJ1-5; clone size: few
CDR3 DNA: TGTGCCAGCAGTTACTTGGCGCCCAATGAAGCTTTCTTT; CDR3 protein: CASSYLAPNEAFF; D gene: NA; V gene: TRBV27; J gene: TRBJ1-1; clone size: NA
CDR3 DNA: TGTGCCACCAGCAGAGGAAAGGGACTGTGGCCCCAGCATTTT; CDR3 protein: CATSRGKGLWPQHF; D gene: NA; V gene: TRBV15; J gene: TRBJ1-5; clone size: many
CDR3 DNA: TGTGCCAGCAGTCTCTACTGGGACAGAGGGAATTCACCCCTCCACTTT; CDR3 protein: CASSLYWDRGNSPLHF; D gene: TRBD1; V gene: TRBV28; J gene: TRBJ1-6; clone size: many
CDR3 DNA: TGTGCCAGCAGTGAACAACGGATTGAAGCTTTCTTT; CDR3 protein: CASSEQRIEAFF; D gene: NA; V gene: TRBV2; J gene: TRBJ1-1; clone size: many
CDR3 DNA: TGTGCCAGCAGTTACTCGACGGCGGGGGCCGGGGAGCTGTTTTTT; CDR3 protein: CASSYSTAGAGELFF; D gene: TRBD2; V gene: TRBV6-2/TRBV6-3; J gene: TRBJ2-2; clone size: NA
CDR3 DNA: TGTGCCAGCAGTGAGCGGGCAGGGACTAACTATGGCTACACCTTC; CDR3 protein: CASSERAGTNYGYTF; D gene: NA; V gene: TRBV2; J gene: TRBJ1-2; clone size: NA
CDR3 DNA: TGTGCCAGCAGCTCTGACAGGGCTCTAGGCTACACCTTC; CDR3 protein: CASSSDRALGYTF; D gene: TRBD1; V gene: TRBV7-8; J gene: TRBJ1-2; clone size: many
CDR3 DNA: TGCGCCAGCAGCCGCGGGACAGCGAGCTCCTACGAGCAGTACTTC; CDR3 protein: CASSRGTASSYEQYF; D gene: NA; V gene: TRBV5-1; J gene: TRBJ2-7; clone size: NA
CDR3 DNA: TGTGCCAGCTCAGAACAGGGCCGCAATCAGCCCCAGCATTTT; CDR3 protein: CASSEQGRNQPQHF; D gene: NA; V gene: TRBV18; J gene: TRBJ1-5; clone size: few
CDR3 DNA: TGTGCCAGCAGTTCAACCGGGGGGGGGCATCAGCCCCAGCATTTT; CDR3 protein: CASSSTGGGHQPQHF; D gene: NA; V gene: TRBV28; J gene: TRBJ1-5; clone size: few
CDR3 DNA: TGTGCTAGTGGTTTGGTAACAGAAACTGAAGCTTTCTTT; CDR3 protein: CASGLVTETEAFF; D gene: NA; V gene: TRBV12-5; J gene: TRBJ1-1; clone size: many
CDR3 DNA: TGTGCCAGCAGCCCAAGAGGGGCAGCAGGGGAGACCCAGTACTTC; CDR3 protein: CASSPRGAAGETQYF; D gene: NA; V gene: TRBV7-3; J gene: TRBJ2-5; clone size: many
CDR3 DNA: TGTGCCAGCAGCTTCCCAGGACGGGAAGAGACCCAGTACTTC; CDR3 protein: CASSFPGREETQYF; D gene: NA; V gene: TRBV7-2; J gene: TRBJ2-5; clone size: many
CDR3 DNA: TGTGCCAGCAGACGAGACATAGACTCTGGAAACACCATATATTTT; CDR3 protein: CASRRDIDSGNTIYF; D gene: NA; V gene: TRBV6-1; J gene: TRBJ1-3; clone size: many
CDR3 DNA: TGCAGCGTAACCCCGCGCCGAAGGGGGTTTGGAGAGACCCAGTACTTC; CDR3 protein: CSVTPRRRGFGETQYF; D gene: NA; V gene: TRBV29-1; J gene: TRBJ2-5; clone size: few
CDR3 DNA: TGTGCCAGCAGCCAAGATTCCGCGCAGCCCTACGAGCAGTACTTC; CDR3 protein: CASSQDSAQPYEQYF; D gene: NA; V gene: TRBV4-2; J gene: TRBJ2-7; clone size: many
CDR3 DNA: TGTGCCAGTATGGGGGGCGTTAGCAATCAGCCCCAGCATTTT; CDR3 protein: CASMGGVSNQPQHF; D gene: NA; V gene: TRBV19; J gene: TRBJ1-5; clone size: many
CDR3 DNA: TGTGCCAGCAGCCCAGATCTGGGACCCCTCCACTTT; CDR3 protein: CASSPDLGPLHF; D gene: NA; V gene: TRBV14; J gene: TRBJ1-6; clone size: many
CDR3 DNA: TGTGCCAGCAGACAGGTTAACAATCAGCCCCAGCGTTTT; CDR3 protein: CASRQVNNQPQRF; D gene: NA; V gene: TRBV6-1; J gene: TRBJ1-5; clone size: NA
CDR3 DNA: TGCGCCAGCAGAAAGTACCGAAACCTCACCTATGGCTACACCTTC; CDR3 protein: CASRKYRNLTYGYTF; D gene: NA; V gene: TRBV5-1; J gene: TRBJ1-2; clone size: many
CDR3 DNA: TGCGCCAGCAGCCCCTTTGGAAACGTGGGCACTGAAGCTTTCTTT; CDR3 protein: CASSPFGNVGTEAFF; D gene: NA; V gene: TRBV5-1; J gene: TRBJ1-1; clone size: few
CDR3 DNA: TGTGCCCTCGCTGGGGATGGCTACACCTTC; CDR3 protein: CALAGDGYTF; D gene: NA; V gene: TRBV6-5; J gene: TRBJ1-2; clone size: NA
CDR3 DNA: TGCGCCAGCAGCCAAGTCTCCGGGAACTCCTACGAGCAGTACTTC; CDR3 protein: CASSQVSGNSYEQYF; D gene: NA; V gene: TRBV4-1; J gene: TRBJ2-7; clone size: few
CDR3 DNA: TGCGCCAGCAGCCAAGCCTCGCAGCGGGAGTTGGAGACCCAGTACTTC; CDR3 protein: CASSQASQRELETQYF; D gene: TRBD2; V gene: TRBV4-1; J gene: TRBJ2-5; clone size: many
CDR3 DNA: TGTGCCAGCAGCTCAACTAGCGGGAGGGCCGGGGAGCTGTTTTTT; CDR3 protein: CASSSTSGRAGELFF; D gene: TRBD2; V gene: TRBV11-2; J gene: TRBJ2-2; clone size: few
CDR3 DNA: TGCAGCGTTGCCTCCGGGACAGGGGGTGAGACCCAGCATTTT; CDR3 protein: CSVASGTGGETQHF; D gene: TRBD1; V gene: TRBV29-1; J gene: TRBJ1-5; clone size: many
CDR3 DNA: TGTGCCAGCAGAGGAAGCGGGGTGGAGGCCCAGTACTTC; CDR3 protein: CASRGSGVEAQYF; D gene: TRBD2; V gene: TRBV28; J gene: TRBJ2-5; clone size: many
CDR3 DNA: TGTGCCAGCTCACCTGTAAGGGTCAACTCTGGAAACACCATATATTTT; CDR3 protein: CASSPVRVNSGNTIYF; D gene: NA; V gene: TRBV18; J gene: TRBJ1-3; clone size: many
CDR3 DNA: TGTGCCAGCAGTAACAGGGGCAGCTCCTACGAGCAGTACTTC; CDR3 protein: CASSNRGSSYEQYF; D gene: TRBD1; V gene: TRBV28; J gene: TRBJ2-7; clone size: many